What follows describes a single T cell receptor (beta chain). Its target is not known. This sample was included in a study of vaccination effects on CD4 cells after COVID-19. On approximately day 9 of culture, CD4+ T cells were separated out. Method: immunoSEQ multiplex PCR; TCRdb's copy keeps in-frame clones and lacks some. The sample shows approximately 60,000 clones, 72% of them seen only once. The clonotype originates from a human donor who had a prior SARS-CoV-2 infection. The source material was CD4+ T cells from PBMCs cultured without peptide, sampled before COVID-19 vaccination.

CDR3 bases: TGTGCCAGCAGTTTAGATTCGTATCAGCCCCAGCATTTT. Protein sequence: CASSLDSYQPQHF. The chain links TRBV12-3 or TRBV12-4 to TRBJ1-5; D remains ambiguous. The CDR3 length is 13 residues. Trimming took 1 base from V and 5 from J, leaving 6 bases between them.